This T cell receptor (beta chain) derives from a study of T-cell reconstitution after alpha-beta-depleted transplantation in children. This clonotype was picked up many times. The antigen is not known. Molecular barcoding with unique molecular identifiers was used for the TCRbeta library. One entry per CDR3 protein, called by TCRdb with MiXCR from the PCR reads. The sample has hundreds of thousands of distinct CDR3 sequences, 10% to 15% seen once. Germline V gene data show CDR1 as LGHDT and CDR2 as YNNKEL (reference sequence). The CDR3 is 19 amino acids. The trim removed 0 bases at V and 0 bases at J, leaving 12 bases unmatched. Study conclusions and caveats: For some patients, TCRbeta diversity was high at day 60 because of recipient T cells and thymic progenitors that survived. After transplant, at about two months, alpha-beta T cells were reportedly derived from several hundred expanded graft clones. Hyperexpanded clones declined; after one year, newly produced T cells mostly supplied diversity.

Sequenced material: PBMCs, mostly from graft donor cells, taken 360 days after TCRalphabeta/CD19-depleted stem cell transplant. This rearrangement joins TRBV3-1 to TRBJ2-3; 7 bases are shared with TRBD2. The source of this sequence is a male patient aged 10 to 17 who had a stem cell transplant for acute myeloid leukemia, so the T cells may come from the graft donor. The DNA of the CDR3 is TGTGCCAGCAGCCAAGAGTCCTCTTTTCACGGGGGGAGCACAGATACGCAGTATTTT. Translating gives CASSQESSFHGGSTDTQYF.